This T cell receptor (beta chain) is from a study of post-analysis software for immune sequencing data. This clonotype was detected many times. Unique molecular identifiers tagged the TCR beta cDNA libraries. In TCRdb, the PCR reads were re-called with MiXCR into one record per CDR3 protein. The profile shows about 160,000 distinct CDR3 sequences, around 34% of them singletons. V dropped 2 bases and J dropped 1 base, with 7 bases sitting between them. CDR1 SNHLY and CDR2 FYNNEI come from the germline V gene. This CDR3 is 14 amino acids long. This material consisted of blood, taken after autologous hematopoietic stem cell transplantation. This receptor was taken from a girl between 5 and 17 years old with multiple sclerosis. This sequence joins TRBV2 and TRBJ2-3; possibly TRBD1 for D (6 bases). Here the CDR3 reads CASSEYRGTDTQYF. CDR3 DNA: TGTGCCAGCAGTGAATACAGGGGCACAGATACGCAGTATTTT.